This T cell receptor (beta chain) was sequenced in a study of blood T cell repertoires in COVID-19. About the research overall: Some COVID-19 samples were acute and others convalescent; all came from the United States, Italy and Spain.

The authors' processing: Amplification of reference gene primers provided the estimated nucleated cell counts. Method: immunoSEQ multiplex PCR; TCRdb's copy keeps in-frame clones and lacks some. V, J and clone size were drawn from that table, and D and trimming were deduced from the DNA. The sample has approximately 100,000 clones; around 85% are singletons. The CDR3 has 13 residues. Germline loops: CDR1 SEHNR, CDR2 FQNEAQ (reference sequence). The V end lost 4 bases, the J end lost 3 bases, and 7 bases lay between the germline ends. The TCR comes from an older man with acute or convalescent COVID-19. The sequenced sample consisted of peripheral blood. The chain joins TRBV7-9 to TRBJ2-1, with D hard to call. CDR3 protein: CASSSQDYNEQFF. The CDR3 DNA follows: TGTGCCAGCAGCTCGCAGGACTACAATGAGCAGTTCTTC.